The next 4 T cell receptor beta chains were all read from a single sample in a study of read filtering for tumor transcriptome and immune sequencing. The library was built from roughly 400 ng RNA with molecular barcoded adaptors for alpha/delta and beta/gamma chains. TCRdb fed the reads into MiXCR, producing one record per CDR3 protein. The repertoire holds 35,000 to 45,000 distinct CDR3 sequences, roughly an eighth seen once, with roughly 40% in the top ten. What was sequenced was a population of CD138-negative cells sorted from bone marrow. Receptors were obtained from a donor over 35 with multiple myeloma.

The chain is built from TRBV24-1 and TRBJ2-1; the match to TRBD2 covers 7 bases. In germline, CDR1 is KGHDR, CDR2 SFDVKD. J was trimmed by 7 bases and V by 5 bases; bases with no gene match: 16. CDR3 size: 17 residues. The CDR3 sequence: CATSGGGVAGVTNEQFF. CDR3 in DNA: TGTGCCACCAGTGGGGGGGGGGTGGCGGGAGTAACGAATGAGCAGTTCTTC.

About this clonotype: This may be a read error, as it is one base from a much larger clone. This chain uses TRBV19 with TRBJ1-1; no clear D gene. This CDR3 contains 13 residues. Germline loops: CDR1 LNHDA, CDR2 SQIVND (reference sequence). CDR3 protein: CAGSVVQRTEAFF. DNA for the CDR3: TGTGCCGGTAGCGTGGTACAGAGGACTGAAGCTTTCTTT.

Ten or more counts support this clonotype. V usage is TRBV7-2 and J usage is TRBJ2-1; D ambiguous. Germline V gene sequence: CDR1 SGHTA, CDR2 FQGNSA. Trimming shortened V by 5 bases and J by 7 bases, and 9 bases separated the two germline ends. The CDR3 is 12 amino acids. The CDR3 DNA is TGTGCCAGCAGCCAAAACCGTAATGAGCAGTTCTTC. Translating it yields CASSQNRNEQFF.

There are many counts of this clonotype. The genes are TRBV6-5 and TRBJ2-2, with D perhaps matching TRBD1 (6 bases). The CDR3 extends over 15 amino acids. CDR1 MNHEY and CDR2 SVGAGI come from the germline V gene. Deletions cut 6 bases from V and 5 bases from J, with 16 bases between. The CDR3 nucleotides are TGTGCCAGCAGCTATAGTTTCAGGGGAACCGGGGAGCTGTTTTTT. Translation: CASSYSFRGTGELFF.